This TCR beta chain is drawn from a study of regulatory and conventional T cells in RAG deficiency. The repertoire was sequenced with immunoSEQ multiplex PCR; TCRdb's copy has only in-frame clones and lacks some. The data contain approximately 12,000 clones, roughly 94% of them singletons. Regulatory T cells were sorted from blood as CD4+ CD25-high CD127-low cells. The sample was also linked to a second study, of regulatory T cells. This second study says: Primers: 52 TRBV forward and 13 TRBJ reverse.

This TCR was sampled from a human donor in good health. The sequenced sample consisted of CD127- CD25+ CD4+ Tregs sorted from blood.

CDR3 in DNA: TGCGCCAGCAGTGAGTCGCGACAAATCAATCAGCCCCAGCATTTT. Translated: CASSESRQINQPQHF. This chain joins TRBV10-2 and TRBJ1-5; D gene uncertain. Germline values: CDR1 WSHSY, CDR2 SAAADI. The CDR3 contains 15 residues. With 0 bases removed from V and 3 bases from J, the gap between germline ends came to 9 bases.